The source of this TCR beta chain is a study of blood T cell repertoires in COVID-19. Study as a whole: The analysed material was cDNA or gDNA that came from T cells, B-cell-depleted T cells, or PBMCs.

Original handling: Reference gene primer amplification gave nucleated cell count estimates. TCRdb's table, derived via immunoSEQ multiplex PCR, lists solely in-frame clones and lacks some. V, J and clone size are taken as reported in that table, and D and trimming were inferred from the DNA itself. This repertoire shows roughly 53,000 clones, about 70% found once; its top ten account for approximately 24%. In this sample, this clone turned up a few times. This clonotype was sampled from a man aged 45-60 years with active or convalescent COVID-19. Material for sequencing was peripheral blood.

CDR3 sequence (DNA): TGTGCCAGCAGTTCCCGGGGGGTCACAGATACGCAGTATTTT. It codes for CASSSRGVTDTQYF. The chain joins TRBV6-5 to TRBJ2-3, with 7 bases aligning to TRBD2. The CDR3 totals 14 residues. Germline trimming cut 4 bases from V and 2 bases from J; bases unmatched to any gene: 3. Germline lookup yields CDR1 MNHEY and CDR2 SVGAGI.